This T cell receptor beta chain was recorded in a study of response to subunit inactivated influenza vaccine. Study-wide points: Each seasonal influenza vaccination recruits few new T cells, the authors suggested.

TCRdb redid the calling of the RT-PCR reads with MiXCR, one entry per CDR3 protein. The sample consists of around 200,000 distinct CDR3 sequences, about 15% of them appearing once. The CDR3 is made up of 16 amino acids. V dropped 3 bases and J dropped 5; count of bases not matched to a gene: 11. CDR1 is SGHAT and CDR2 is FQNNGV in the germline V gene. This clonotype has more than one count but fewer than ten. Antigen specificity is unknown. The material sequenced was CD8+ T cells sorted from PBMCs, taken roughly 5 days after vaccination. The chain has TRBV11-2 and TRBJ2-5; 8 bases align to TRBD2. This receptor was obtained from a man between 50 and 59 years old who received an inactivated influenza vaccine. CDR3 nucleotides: TGTGCCAGCAGCTTCTACTTCGGGGGGGTCGTGGAGACCCAGTACTTC. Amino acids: CASSFYFGGVVETQYF.